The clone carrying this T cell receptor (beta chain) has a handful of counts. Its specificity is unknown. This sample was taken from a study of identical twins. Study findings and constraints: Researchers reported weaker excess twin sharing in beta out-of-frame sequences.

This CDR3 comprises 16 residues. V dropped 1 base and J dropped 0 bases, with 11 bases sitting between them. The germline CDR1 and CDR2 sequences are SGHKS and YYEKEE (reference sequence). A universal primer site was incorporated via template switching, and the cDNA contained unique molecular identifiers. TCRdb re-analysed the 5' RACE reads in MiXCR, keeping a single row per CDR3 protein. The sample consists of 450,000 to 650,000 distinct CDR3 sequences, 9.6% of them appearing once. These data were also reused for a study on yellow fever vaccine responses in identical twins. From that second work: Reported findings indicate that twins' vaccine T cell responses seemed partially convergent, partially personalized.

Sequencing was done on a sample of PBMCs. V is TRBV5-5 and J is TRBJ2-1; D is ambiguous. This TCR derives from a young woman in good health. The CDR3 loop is CASSLYTFSSYNEQFF. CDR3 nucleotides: TGTGCCAGCAGCTTGTATACATTTAGCTCCTACAATGAGCAGTTCTTC.